The TCR beta chain under discussion was sequenced for a study of shared clonotypes between healthy human individuals. Study details: CD4 naive and CD4 memory each took three plates per donor, while CD8 naive took two and CD8 memory one.

The germline V gene has CDR1 GTSNPN and CDR2 SVGIG (reference sequence). The V end lost 8 bases, the J end lost 7 bases, and 29 bases lay between the germline ends. The CDR3 extends over 17 amino acids. Assay runs were performed at deep level. Repertoires were generated with immunoSEQ multiplex PCR, while TCRdb's copy carries only in-frame clones and drops some. This sample has some 2,400,000 clones, with approximately 96% found just once. On this clone: Its antigen is unidentified.

Findings and caveats of the study: Relative to memory subsets, naive subsets generally showed larger estimated richness.

The source is a man aged 18-30 years in good health. This rearrangement joins TRBV30 to TRBJ1-4; maybe TRBD1 (5 bases). The sample consisted of naive CD4+ T cells sorted from blood. Documented subset: CD45RA+ positively selected. CDR3 in DNA: TGTGCCGAAAAAAGGGGCAGAACCTCCGGGTCGGGTGAAAAACTGTTTTTT. Residues: CAEKRGRTSGSGEKLFF.